This TCR beta chain comes out of a study of cytomegalovirus exposure and HLA in healthy donors. As regards this clone: Its specificity is not known.

PCR was performed using 60 Vbeta and 13 Jbeta primers. Some clones are missing from TCRdb's copy, which holds only in-frame ones; the method was immunoSEQ multiplex PCR. The top ten hold 7% to 8.5% of the sample, which has approximately 160,000 clones, around 79% seen once. Findings of the study overall: Reportedly, HLA-A and HLA-B alleles of most subjects were accurately predicted from TCR beta.

Each donor was nominally healthy when sampled (though unrecorded immune exposures were likely). Germline CDR1 reads SNHLY; CDR2 reads FYNNEI. Trimming took 6 bases from V and 2 from J, leaving 11 bases between them. This CDR3 is built from 14 residues. Input material: PBMCs. The sequence was obtained from a male donor in good health and CMV-seropositive. This chain connects TRBV2 to TRBJ1-5; the D gene is possibly TRBD1 (6 bases). CDR3 residues: CASSGNRGNQPQHF. The CDR3 region has the DNA TGTGCCAGCAGCGGGAACAGGGGCAATCAGCCCCAGCATTTT.